The clone carrying this T cell receptor beta chain has only a few counts. The antigen is not known. This entry belongs to a study of early T cells in non-severe SARS-CoV-2 infection. At the level of the study: Chains were not paired, and sequencing was done on bulk RNA from unsorted whole blood.

The protocol attached unique molecular identifiers to individual cDNA molecules. TCRdb reprocessed the 5' RACE reads with MiXCR, giving one entry per CDR3 protein. This table has roughly 40,000 distinct CDR3 sequences, 4.7% appearing once. Findings of the study overall: Matching results from VDJdb favored anti-spike CD8 responses, leaving private and CD4 specificities undetected.

CDR3 length: 14 amino acids. Germline values: CDR1 LGHDT, CDR2 YNNKEL (reference sequence). With 3 bases clipped from V and 5 bases from J, the junction kept 5 bases outside the gene matches. The sequenced material came from whole blood. The receptor was isolated from an adult who was a healthcare worker with PCR-confirmed SARS-CoV-2 infection or an uninfected control (not recorded which). The chain combines TRBV3-1 with TRBJ2-7; 9 nucleotides match TRBD2. CDR3 DNA: TGTGCCAGCAGCCAGCGGGGGGGCCTGGACGAGCAGTACTTC. Its translation: CASSQRGGLDEQYF.